This TCR beta chain emerged from a study of blood T cell repertoires in COVID-19. Across the whole study: Italy, Spain and the United States were the sources of the convalescent and acute COVID-19 samples. The cDNA or gDNA used as material had been derived from T cells, B-cell-depleted T cells, or PBMCs.

In the original workflow: Estimates of nucleated cell counts were drawn from the amplification of reference gene primers. Here immunoSEQ multiplex PCR was the method, and the copy in TCRdb shows in-frame clones only, minus some. V and J calls plus clone size are reproduced from that table; the DNA served to infer D and trimming. The sample lists around 450,000 clones, around 89% occurring once. The sequenced sample consisted of peripheral blood. The receptor was isolated from a woman younger than 45 with acute or convalescent COVID-19.

In DNA, the CDR3 is TGTGCCAGCAGCCCCCGAGGGCAAGAGACCCAGTACTTC. The encoded protein is CASSPRGQETQYF. The gene calls are TRBV3-1 (or the pseudogene TRBV3-2) and TRBJ2-5, with D tentatively TRBD2 (5 bases). The CDR3 is 13 residues long. V shed 4 bases and J shed 2 bases, with 8 bases lying between them. Germline V gene lookup returns CDR1 LGHDT and CDR2 YNNKEL (reference sequence).